Sequencing of this T cell receptor beta chain was carried out in a study of cytomegalovirus exposure and HLA in healthy donors. For the study at large: An earlier analysis identified more than 95 million unique TCR beta sequences in approximately 190 million T cells. Of a few hundred genotyped donors, roughly 76% grouped in the Caucasian-associated ancestry cluster. Early released data had tens of millions of unique TCRs, all coming from HLA-typed donors.

The CDR3 has 13 residues. Germline V gives CDR1 LNHDA, CDR2 SQIVND (reference sequence). Trimming removed 6 bases from V and 0 bases from J, with 9 bases in between. With 60 Vbeta and 13 Jbeta primers, the PCR was carried out. TCRdb's table, derived via immunoSEQ multiplex PCR, lists solely in-frame clones and lacks some. This sample has about 80,000 clones, with approximately 60% found just once. This clone has only a few counts. The clonotype originates from a male donor in good health and CMV-seropositive. This sequence joins TRBV19 and TRBJ2-7; maybe TRBD1 (7 bases). Sequencing was performed on PBMCs. CDR3 in amino acids: CASREGASYEQYF. In nucleotides, the CDR3 is TGTGCCAGTAGGGAGGGGGCCTCCTACGAGCAGTACTTC.